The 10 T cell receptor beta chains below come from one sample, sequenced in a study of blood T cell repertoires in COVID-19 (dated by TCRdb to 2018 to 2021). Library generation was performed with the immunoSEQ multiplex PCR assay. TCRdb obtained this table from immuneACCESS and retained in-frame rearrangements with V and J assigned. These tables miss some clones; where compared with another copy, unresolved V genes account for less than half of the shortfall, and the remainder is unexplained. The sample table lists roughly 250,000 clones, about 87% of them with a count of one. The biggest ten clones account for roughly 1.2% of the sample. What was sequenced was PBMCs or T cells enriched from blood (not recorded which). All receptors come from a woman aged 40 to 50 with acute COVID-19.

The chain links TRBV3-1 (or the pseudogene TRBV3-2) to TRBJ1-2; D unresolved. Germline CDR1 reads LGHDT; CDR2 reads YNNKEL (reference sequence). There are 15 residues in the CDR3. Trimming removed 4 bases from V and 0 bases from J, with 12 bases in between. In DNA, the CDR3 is TGTGCCAGCAGCCCCTACCCGGGAGCTAACTATGGCTACACCTTC. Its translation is CASSPYPGANYGYTF.

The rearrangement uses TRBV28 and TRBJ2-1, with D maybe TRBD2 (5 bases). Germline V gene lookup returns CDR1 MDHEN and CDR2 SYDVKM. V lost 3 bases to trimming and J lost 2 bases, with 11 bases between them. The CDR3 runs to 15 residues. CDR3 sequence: CASSFTRAAYNEQFF. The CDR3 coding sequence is TGTGCCAGCAGTTTCACCCGAGCGGCCTACAATGAGCAGTTCTTC.

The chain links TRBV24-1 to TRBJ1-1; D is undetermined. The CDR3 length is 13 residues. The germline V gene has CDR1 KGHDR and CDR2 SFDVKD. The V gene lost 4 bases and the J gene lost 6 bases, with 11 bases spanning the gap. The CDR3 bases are TGTGCCACCAGTGACCCCCTAGTACCTGAAGCTTTCTTT. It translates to CATSDPLVPEAFF.

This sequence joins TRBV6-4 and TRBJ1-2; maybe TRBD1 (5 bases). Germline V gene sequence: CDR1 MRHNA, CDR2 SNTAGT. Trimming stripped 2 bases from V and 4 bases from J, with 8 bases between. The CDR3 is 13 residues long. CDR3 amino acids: CASSDPTVYGYTF. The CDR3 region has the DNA TGTGCCAGCAGTGACCCGACAGTCTATGGCTACACCTTC.

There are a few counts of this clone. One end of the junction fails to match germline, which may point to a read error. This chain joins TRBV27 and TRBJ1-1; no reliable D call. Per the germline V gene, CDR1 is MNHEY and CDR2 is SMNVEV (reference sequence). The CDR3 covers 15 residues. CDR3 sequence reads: CASSISSGLNTEAFF. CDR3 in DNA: TGTGCCAGCAGTATATCCTCCGGTTTGAACACTGAAGCTTTCTTT.

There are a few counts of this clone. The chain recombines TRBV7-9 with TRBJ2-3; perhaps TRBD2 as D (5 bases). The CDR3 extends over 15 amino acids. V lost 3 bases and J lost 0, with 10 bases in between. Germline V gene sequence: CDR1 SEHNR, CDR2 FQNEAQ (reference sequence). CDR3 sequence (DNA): TGTGCCAGCAGCTTTCTAGCTTTAAGCACAGATACGCAGTATTTT. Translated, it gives CASSFLALSTDTQYF.

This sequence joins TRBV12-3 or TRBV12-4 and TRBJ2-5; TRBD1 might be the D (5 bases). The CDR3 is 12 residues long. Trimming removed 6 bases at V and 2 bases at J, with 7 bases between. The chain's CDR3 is CASRRQQETQYF. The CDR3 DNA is TGTGCCAGCAGGCGACAGCAAGAGACCCAGTACTTC.

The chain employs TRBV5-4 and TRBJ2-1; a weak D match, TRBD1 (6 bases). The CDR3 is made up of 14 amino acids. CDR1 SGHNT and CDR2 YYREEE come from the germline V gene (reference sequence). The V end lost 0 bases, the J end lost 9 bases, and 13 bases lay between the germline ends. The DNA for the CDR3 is TGTGCCAGCAGCTTGGATCCAGGGGCCGGTGAGCAGTTCTTC. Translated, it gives CASSLDPGAGEQFF.

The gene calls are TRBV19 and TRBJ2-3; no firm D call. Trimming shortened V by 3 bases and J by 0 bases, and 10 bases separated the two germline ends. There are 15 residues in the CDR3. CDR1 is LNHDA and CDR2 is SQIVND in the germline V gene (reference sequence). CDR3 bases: TGTGCCAGTAGTATGGCCCTGACTAGCACAGATACGCAGTATTTT. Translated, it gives CASSMALTSTDTQYF.

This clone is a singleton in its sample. CDR3 sequence: CASSDQGDSLNNSPLHF. For the CDR3, the DNA is TGTGCCAGCAGCGATCAGGGGGACAGCTTAAATAATTCACCCCTCCACTTT. The rearrangement uses TRBV9 and TRBJ1-6; TRBD1 matches 7 bases. Germline V gene lookup returns CDR1 SGDLS and CDR2 YYNGEE. With V trimmed by 3 bases and J by 5 bases, 11 bases remained unmatched. The CDR3 has 17 residues.